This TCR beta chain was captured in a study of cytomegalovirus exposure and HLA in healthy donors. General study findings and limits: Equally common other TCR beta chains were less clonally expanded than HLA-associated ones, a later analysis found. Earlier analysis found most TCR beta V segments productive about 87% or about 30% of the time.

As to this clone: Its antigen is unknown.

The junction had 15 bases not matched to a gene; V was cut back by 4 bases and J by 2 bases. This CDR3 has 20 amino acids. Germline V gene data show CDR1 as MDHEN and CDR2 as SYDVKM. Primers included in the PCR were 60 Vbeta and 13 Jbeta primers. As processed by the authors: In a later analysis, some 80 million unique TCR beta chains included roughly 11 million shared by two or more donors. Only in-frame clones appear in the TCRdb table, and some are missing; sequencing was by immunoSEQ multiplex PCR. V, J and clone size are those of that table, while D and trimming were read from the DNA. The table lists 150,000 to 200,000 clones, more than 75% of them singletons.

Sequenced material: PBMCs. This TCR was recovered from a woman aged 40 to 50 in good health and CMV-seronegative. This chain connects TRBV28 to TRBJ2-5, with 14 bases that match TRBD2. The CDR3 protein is CASSSGLAGGHRPGQETQYF. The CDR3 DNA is TGTGCCAGCAGTTCCGGACTAGCGGGGGGCCATCGTCCAGGACAAGAGACCCAGTACTTC.